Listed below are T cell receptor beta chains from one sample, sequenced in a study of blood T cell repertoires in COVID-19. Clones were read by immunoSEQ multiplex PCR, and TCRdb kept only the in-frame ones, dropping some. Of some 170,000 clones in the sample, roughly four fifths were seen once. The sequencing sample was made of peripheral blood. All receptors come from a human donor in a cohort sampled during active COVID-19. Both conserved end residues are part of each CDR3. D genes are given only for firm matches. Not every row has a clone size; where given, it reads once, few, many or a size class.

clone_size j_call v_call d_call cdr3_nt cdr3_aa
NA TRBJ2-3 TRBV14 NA TGTGCCAGCAGCCAACAAGCCTTCACAGATACGCAGTATTTT CASSQQAFTDTQYF
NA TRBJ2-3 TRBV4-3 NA TGCGCCAGCAGCCAATCTATTACAGATACGCAGTATTTT CASSQSITDTQYF
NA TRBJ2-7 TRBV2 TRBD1 TGTGCCAGCAGTTGGGACAGCTCCTACGAGCAGTACTTC CASSWDSSYEQYF
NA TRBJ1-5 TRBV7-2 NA TGTGCCAGCAGCCCTCCGGGGGTCAATCAGCCCCAGCATTTT CASSPPGVNQPQHF
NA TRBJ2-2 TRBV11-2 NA TGTGCCAGCAGCGCACTAGGGTGGGCCGGTACCGGGGAGCTGTTTTTT CASSALGWAGTGELFF
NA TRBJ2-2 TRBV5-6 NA TGTGCCAGCAGCTTGGCCCCCCCTCTGAGCGGTGGTACCGGGGAGCTGTTTTTT CASSLAPPLSGGTGELFF
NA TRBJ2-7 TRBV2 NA TGTGCCAGCAGTAGGGACAACTACGAGCAGTACTTC CASSRDNYEQYF
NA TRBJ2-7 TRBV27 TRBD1 TGTGCCAGCAGTTCGCAGGGACAGGGTTTGTACGAGCAGTACTTC CASSSQGQGLYEQYF
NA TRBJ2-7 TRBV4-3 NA TGCGCCAGCAGCCAAGAGCGGGGAAGGTACGAGCAGTACTTC CASSQERGRYEQYF
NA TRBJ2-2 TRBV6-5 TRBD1 TGTGCCAGCAGTTACGGGACAGGGGCGACCGGGGAGCTGTTTTTT CASSYGTGATGELFF
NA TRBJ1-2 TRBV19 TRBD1 TGTGCCAGCCGGACAGGGAATAACTATGGCTACACCTTC CASRTGNNYGYTF
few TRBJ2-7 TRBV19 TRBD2 TGTGCCAGTAGTTACCCAACCCCGGGGGGTCTCGGCGAGCAGTACTTC CASSYPTPGGLGEQYF
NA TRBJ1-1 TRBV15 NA TGTGCCACCAGCTCACCGGGGGGACCCACAGACACTGAAGCTTTCTTT CATSSPGGPTDTEAFF
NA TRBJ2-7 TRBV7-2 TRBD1 TGTGCCAGCACCGCCGGGGACAGGGTTTCTTCTGAGCAGTACTTC CASTAGDRVSSEQYF
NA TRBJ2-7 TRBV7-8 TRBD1 TGTGCCAGCAGCTTAGATGCAGGGGGCTACGAGCAGTACTTC CASSLDAGGYEQYF
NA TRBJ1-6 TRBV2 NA TGTGCCAACCAGGTCACATTTAATTCACCCCTCCACTTT CANQVTFNSPLHF
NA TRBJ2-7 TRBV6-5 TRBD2 TGTGCCAGCAGTTACCACAGTCTAGCGGGAGAGGACGAGCAGTACTTC CASSYHSLAGEDEQYF
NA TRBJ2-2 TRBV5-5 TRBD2 TGTGCCAGCAGCTTCGGGCTAGCGGGAGAACCGGGCACCGGGGAGCTGTTTTTT CASSFGLAGEPGTGELFF
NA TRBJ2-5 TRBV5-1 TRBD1 TGCGCCAGCAGCCAAGCACAGGGGGCAGGAGAGACCCAGTACTTC CASSQAQGAGETQYF
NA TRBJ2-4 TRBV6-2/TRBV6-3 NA TGTGCCAGCAGTTACCCAAGGCAGGGAAATTGGCTAGCCAAAAACATTCAGTACTTC CASSYPRQGNWLAKNIQYF
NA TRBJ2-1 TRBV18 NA TGTGCCAGCTCAAGAGGGACCTACAATGAGCAGTTCTTC CASSRGTYNEQFF
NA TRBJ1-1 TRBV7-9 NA TGTGCCAGCAGCTTAGACGCTATGGCTTTCTTT CASSLDAMAFF
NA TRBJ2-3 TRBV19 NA TGTGCCAGTAGTATCCGGACAGAAGCAGATACGCAGTATTTT CASSIRTEADTQYF
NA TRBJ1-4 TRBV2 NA TGTGCCAGCAGTGGAGGACGGAGGGAAGTCGAAAAACTGTTTTTT CASSGGRREVEKLFF